A selection of T cell receptor beta chains follows, all from one sample in a study of blood T cells in healthy people across ages. TCRdb itself ran the 5' RACE reads through MiXCR, one entry per CDR3 protein. Among fewer than 900,000 distinct CDR3 sequences listed, 35% to 45% were seen once. Sample: blood. The source of these receptors is a woman aged 55 to 70 in good health. Both conserved end residues are part of each CDR3. A D gene is named only where the DNA matches it firmly. Only part of the rows carry a size: once, few, many, or a class if the clone is expanded.

j_call clone_size v_call d_call cdr3_nt cdr3_aa
TRBJ2-1 few TRBV4-3 - TGCGCCAGCAGCTCTCGGGAGGGGGCGGTCAATGAGCAGTTCTTC CASSSREGAVNEQFF
TRBJ1-2 - TRBV4-2 - TGTGCCAGCAGCCAAGGGGACGGGGAGGCCTATGGCTACACCTTC CASSQGDGEAYGYTF
TRBJ2-1 many TRBV2 TRBD2 TGTGCCAGCGCCATCGCGGGAGGGAGGCAGTCTGAGCAGTTCTTC CASAIAGGRQSEQFF
TRBJ2-1 many TRBV12-3/TRBV12-4 TRBD2 TGTGCCAGCAGCCTACCGACTAGCGGGAGAGGTAATGAGCAGTTCTTC CASSLPTSGRGNEQFF
TRBJ1-2 few TRBV3-1 TRBD1 TGTGCCAGCAGCCAGGGGACAGCCCCCTATGGCTACACCTTC CASSQGTAPYGYTF
TRBJ2-1 - TRBV6-2/TRBV6-3 TRBD2 TGTGCAGCCGGGACTACCAATTACAATGAGCAGTTCTTC CAAGTTNYNEQFF
TRBJ2-3 - TRBV5-6 TRBD2 TGTGCCAGCAGCTTGGGCGGGACTAGTATGTATTTT CASSLGGTSMYF
TRBJ1-2 - TRBV4-3 - TGCGCCAGCAGCCAAGAGGGGATTTCAGGCTACACCTTC CASSQEGISGYTF
TRBJ1-4 - TRBV6-2/TRBV6-3 - TGTGCCAGCAGCGGCACATGGGTCAATGAAAAACTGTTTTTT CASSGTWVNEKLFF
TRBJ1-2 - TRBV5-6 TRBD1 TGTGCCAGCAGCAATGGACAGGGGAACTATGGCTACACCTTC CASSNGQGNYGYTF
TRBJ2-5 few TRBV4-2 TRBD2 TGTGCCAGCAGCCATCCGGTAGCGGGCCTCCAAGAGACCCAGTACTTC CASSHPVAGLQETQYF
TRBJ1-5 - TRBV12-3/TRBV12-4 - TGTGCCAGCAGTCCGTTAACCGGTACAGGGAATCAGCCCCAGCATTTT CASSPLTGTGNQPQHF
TRBJ1-1 many TRBV6-2/TRBV6-3 - TGTGCCAGCAGTTCGCCGGCCTTGAACACTGAAGCTTTCTTT CASSSPALNTEAFF
TRBJ2-4 many TRBV12-3/TRBV12-4 TRBD1 TGTGCCAGCAGGCCCGGGACAGGCAAAAACATTCAGTACTTC CASRPGTGKNIQYF
TRBJ2-1 - TRBV20-1 - TGCAGTGCCCCGGCCTCCTTCGGTGAGCAGTTCTTC CSAPASFGEQFF
TRBJ2-1 few TRBV20-1 - TGCAGTTCCTCGCCCGGGTTTGAGCAGTTCTTC CSSSPGFEQFF
TRBJ2-5 - TRBV11-2 TRBD1 TGTGCCAGCAGCTTCCGGACAGGGAACACCCAAGAGACCCAGTACTTC CASSFRTGNTQETQYF
TRBJ1-1 - TRBV12-3/TRBV12-4 - TGTGCCAGCACCAAACCGGAGGACACTGAAGCTTTCTTT CASTKPEDTEAFF
TRBJ2-3 few TRBV20-1 TRBD2 TGCAGTGCTAGAGCACCACTAGCGAGAGATACGCAGTATTTT CSARAPLARDTQYF
TRBJ1-4 - TRBV20-1 TRBD1 TGCAGTGCTAGAAATTACCTCAGCGCAGGGGGATCTACAACTAATGAAAAACTGTTTTTT CSARNYLSAGGSTTNEKLFF
TRBJ2-1 - TRBV4-3 TRBD2 TGCGCCAGCAGCCAACTAGCGGGAGGGCCACTAGACTACAATGAGCAGTTCTTC CASSQLAGGPLDYNEQFF
TRBJ1-2 - TRBV29-1 TRBD1 TGCAGCGTCACGACCGGGACAGGGATAGGCTATGGCTACACCTTC CSVTTGTGIGYGYTF
TRBJ1-2 - TRBV20-1 - TGCAGTGCGGCCCTGGGGGGCGAAAGTGGCTACACCTTC CSAALGGESGYTF
TRBJ2-5 few TRBV7-2 - TGTGCCAGCAGCTTAGCGACGGGATCGGGGCAAGAGACCCAGTACTTC CASSLATGSGQETQYF
TRBJ2-7 - TRBV5-6 TRBD1 TGTGCCAGCAGCTTCAGCCGGGGACAGGGGATTTTTGTCTCGAGCGAGCAGTACTTC CASSFSRGQGIFVSSEQYF
TRBJ2-7 - TRBV20-1 TRBD2 TGCAGTGCTAGAGAGGAAGCGGGAAGCTACAATGAGCAGTACTTC CSAREEAGSYNEQYF
TRBJ1-1 - TRBV29-1 - TGCAGCGTAAAACAGCTGAACACTGAAGCTTTCTTT CSVKQLNTEAFF
TRBJ2-3 few TRBV5-5 - TGTGCCAGCAGCTCCGCTGCGCTAGGGGTTAATACGCAGTATTTT CASSSAALGVNTQYF
TRBJ1-4 - TRBV11-1 - TGTGCCAGCAGCTTATCCGGACTGGTTAATGAAAAACTGTTTTTT CASSLSGLVNEKLFF
TRBJ2-1 - TRBV6-5 - TGTGCCAGCAGTTACCTCGGGGACAATGAGCAGTTCTTC CASSYLGDNEQFF
TRBJ2-1 few TRBV12-3/TRBV12-4 TRBD1 TGTGCCAGCAGTTTTCACGACAGGGGTAGTGAGCAGTTCTTC CASSFHDRGSEQFF
TRBJ2-5 few TRBV11-2 TRBD1 TGTGCCAGCAGCTTCAACAGGGGGCGCGGGGAGACCCAGTACTTC CASSFNRGRGETQYF
TRBJ2-1 - TRBV7-3 - TGTGCCGGCAGCTTGGACATTGACAATGAGCAGTTCTTC CAGSLDIDNEQFF
TRBJ1-1 - TRBV7-3 - TGTGCCAGCAGCCCCATAGGGACGACTGAAGCTTTCTTT CASSPIGTTEAFF
TRBJ2-2 - TRBV4-3 - TGCGCCAGCAGTCCTAACACAGGGCGGGCCGGGGAGCTGTTTTTT CASSPNTGRAGELFF
TRBJ2-7 - TRBV7-2 - TGTGCCAGCAGCCCCACGGACTTGCACTACGAGCAGTACTTC CASSPTDLHYEQYF
TRBJ2-3 - TRBV7-3 TRBD2 TGTGCCAGCAGCTTAATCCCCGGGGTAGCGGGGTCTGATACGCAGTATTTT CASSLIPGVAGSDTQYF
TRBJ2-3 - TRBV20-1 TRBD2 TGCAGTGCTAGAGACCCGGGACTAGCGAGCGGCGCAGATACGCAGTATTTT CSARDPGLASGADTQYF
TRBJ1-6 few TRBV12-3/TRBV12-4 - TGTGCCAGCAGTTACTACGTGAGTGAGATCGCAAATTCACCCCTCCACTTT CASSYYVSEIANSPLHF
TRBJ2-1 - TRBV20-1 TRBD1 TGCAGTGATAATCCGGGACAGGGCTCCTACAATGAGCAGTTCTTC CSDNPGQGSYNEQFF
TRBJ2-7 - TRBV20-1 - TGCAGTGCTAGGAGTCAGGCGGCTTCCTACGAGCAGTACTTC CSARSQAASYEQYF
TRBJ2-5 - TRBV6-6 - TGTGCCTGCAGCTGGGGGGGGCAGCAAGAGACCCAGTACTTC CACSWGGQQETQYF
TRBJ2-4 - TRBV3-1 - TGTGCCAGCAGCCAACCCTCAGGGGCCATGGGGGAAAACATTCAGTACTTC CASSQPSGAMGENIQYF
TRBJ2-7 few TRBV7-9 TRBD2 TGTGCCAGCAGCTTGGGGGGGGAAGCCCCAGGAAGCACCTACGAGCAGTACTTC CASSLGGEAPGSTYEQYF
TRBJ2-1 - TRBV29-1 - TGCAGCGCCTTGAGGCGCAATGAGCAGTTCTTC CSALRRNEQFF